The 30 T cell receptor beta chains reported below all come from one sample, sequenced in a study of blood T cell repertoires in COVID-19. Assay used: immunoSEQ multiplex PCR; TCRdb lists only in-frame clones, some missing. Of about 75,000 clones in the sample, about 88% were seen once. The material sequenced was peripheral blood. All receptors come from a human donor in a cohort sampled during active COVID-19.

V usage is TRBV7-3 and J usage is TRBJ2-5; 13 bases map to TRBD2. Germline values: CDR1 SGHTA, CDR2 FQGTGA. The V and J ends lost 5 bases and 5 bases, in that order; junction bases with no gene match: 11. The CDR3 has 17 amino acids. The CDR3 sequence: CASSLTSGRGPGETQYF. The CDR3 DNA is TGTGCCAGCAGCCTCACTAGCGGGAGGGGCCCGGGCGAGACCCAGTACTTC.

This clone was seen a handful of times. This rearrangement joins TRBV7-6 to TRBJ2-2, with unresolved D. Per germline, CDR1 SGHVS and CDR2 FNYEAQ. The V gene lost 1 base and the J gene lost 7 bases, with 19 bases spanning the gap. This CDR3 region has 17 residues. The CDR3 protein is CASSLESEPSTFGELFF. The CDR3 region has the DNA TGTGCCAGCAGCTTAGAATCTGAACCCTCTACCTTCGGGGAGCTGTTTTTT. Complete variable domain (other parts from reference TRBV7-6 and TRBJ2-2): GAGVSQSPRYKVTKRGQDVALRCDPISGHVSLYWYRQALGQGPEFLTYFNYEAQQDKSGLPNDRFSAERPEGSISTLTIQRTEQRDSAMYRCASSLESEPSTFGELFFGEGSRLTVL.

The J gene is TRBJ2-5, the V gene TRBV4-3; 7 bases map to TRBD2. In germline, CDR1 is LGHNA, CDR2 YSLEER. This CDR3 is 16 amino acids long. V lost 1 base, J lost 5 bases, and 10 bases stayed unmatched. CDR3 DNA sequence: TGCGCCAGCAGCCAAGTAGGCAGCGGGACTTACGAGACCCAGTACTTC. This gives the protein CASSQVGSGTYETQYF.

The V gene is TRBV9, the J gene TRBJ1-2; the match to TRBD1 covers 7 bases. This CDR3 has 15 residues. Germline CDR1 reads SGDLS; CDR2 reads YYNGEE. V shed 2 bases, J shed 7 bases, and the junction held 11 bases outside the gene matches. The CDR3 sequence is CASSVSGTVDFGYTF. Here the CDR3 DNA reads TGTGCCAGCAGCGTCTCCGGGACAGTCGATTTTGGCTACACCTTC.

DNA of the CDR3: TGTGCCAGCAGCTCGTGGACAGGACTCACAGATACGCAGTATTTT. Translated, it gives CASSSWTGLTDTQYF. The rearrangement links TRBV7-9 to TRBJ2-3; 7 bases match TRBD1. Germline V lookup: CDR1 SEHNR, CDR2 FQNEAQ (reference sequence). This CDR3 contains 15 residues. J was trimmed by 2 bases and V by 4 bases; bases with no gene match: 6.

This sequence joins TRBV7-2 and TRBJ2-1; 9 bases match TRBD2. The V gene end was trimmed by 5 bases and the J gene end by 6 bases; junction bases not matched to a gene: 11. This CDR3 has 16 amino acids. Germline lookup yields CDR1 SGHTA and CDR2 FQGNSA. This chain's CDR3 is CASSLRGGGRGNEQFF. In nucleotides, the CDR3 is TGTGCCAGCAGCCTCCGTGGTGGCGGGAGGGGCAATGAGCAGTTCTTC.

This clone has only a few counts. The rearrangement links TRBV14 to TRBJ1-2; D is unresolved. Trimming took 5 bases from V and 8 from J, leaving 18 bases between them. Germline CDR1 and CDR2: SGHDN and FVKESK. The CDR3 extends over 14 amino acids. The CDR3 is CASSTSDNYGGYTF. The CDR3 DNA reads TGTGCCAGCAGCACCTCAGATAACTATGGAGGCTACACCTTC.

The V call is TRBV18, the J call TRBJ1-1; D unclear. The germline CDR1 and CDR2 sequences are KGHSH and LQKENI. The ends were cut back, 6 bases at V and 5 bases at J, with 10 bases in the middle. The CDR3 extends over 12 amino acids. The CDR3 region has the DNA TGTGCCAGCTCGGGAGGAAGGACTGAAGCTTTCTTT. The encoded protein is CASSGGRTEAFF.

In its sample, this clone was seen once. CDR3 residues: CASSTDRGVYGYTF. The CDR3 coding sequence is TGTGCCAGCAGTACAGACAGGGGTGTCTATGGCTACACCTTC. V usage is TRBV6-1 and J usage is TRBJ1-2, with 8 bases aligning to TRBD1. In germline, CDR1 is MNHNS, CDR2 SASEGT. Unmatched junction bases numbered 6, after V lost 5 bases and J lost 4 bases. The CDR3 has 14 residues.

This chain uses TRBV3-1 (or the pseudogene TRBV3-2) with TRBJ2-1; D uncertain. Per germline, CDR1 LGHDT and CDR2 YNNKEL (reference sequence). CDR3 length: 13 amino acids. V was shortened by 3 bases and J by 5 bases, with 8 bases between the two germline ends. CDR3 in DNA: TGTGCCAGCAGCCACTCGTTAGACAATGAGCAGTTCTTC. The encoded protein is CASSHSLDNEQFF.

The V gene is TRBV10-3, the J gene TRBJ1-2; D possibly corresponds to TRBD1 (5 bases). Germline lookup yields CDR1 ENHRY and CDR2 SYGVKD. The V and J ends lost 3 bases and 3 bases respectively, with 8 bases between them. This CDR3 has 13 residues. This CDR3 reads CAISERGDYGYTF. As DNA, the CDR3 is TGTGCCATCAGTGAAAGGGGTGACTATGGCTACACCTTC.

The chain combines TRBV2 with TRBJ2-1, with 12 bases matching TRBD2. J gave up 8 bases and V 4 bases, and 9 bases lay outside the gene matches. The CDR3 runs 16 residues. Germline assignment: CDR1 SNHLY and CDR2 FYNNEI. The CDR3 loop reads CASSGNLAGGLDEQFF. DNA of the CDR3: TGTGCCAGCAGTGGTAACCTAGCGGGGGGGCTCGATGAGCAGTTCTTC.

CDR3 residues: CASSFGQGGSKLFF. The CDR3 DNA sequence: TGCGCCAGCAGCTTTGGACAGGGAGGGTCAAAACTGTTTTTT. This chain joins TRBV5-1 and TRBJ1-4, with 8 bases identical to TRBD1. CDR1 is SGHRS, CDR2 YFSETQ, per germline. With 2 bases clipped from V and 10 bases from J, the junction kept 7 bases outside the gene matches. CDR3 size: 14 residues.

The J gene is TRBJ2-2, the V gene TRBV5-5, with 7 bases that match TRBD1. CDR1 is SGHKS and CDR2 is YYEKEE in the germline V gene (reference sequence). V lost 4 bases, J lost 6 bases, and 9 bases stayed unmatched. The CDR3 runs 15 residues. In DNA, the CDR3 is TGTGCCAGCAGCCTACAGGGGTGGACGGCCGGGGAGCTGTTTTTT. This gives the protein CASSLQGWTAGELFF.

J is TRBJ2-3 and V is TRBV20-1; TRBD2 matches at 14 bases. The V and J ends lost 3 bases and 4 bases, in that order; junction bases with no gene match: 6. Germline assignment: CDR1 DFQATT and CDR2 SNEGSKA (reference sequence). The CDR3 has 16 residues. This CDR3 is CSASLGLAGGADTQYF. The CDR3 DNA reads TGCAGTGCTAGTCTCGGACTAGCGGGAGGTGCAGATACGCAGTATTTT.

The chain joins TRBV7-8 to TRBJ2-1, with 9 bases that match TRBD2. V was clipped by 5 bases and J by 7 bases; unmatched bases: 12. This CDR3 contains 16 residues. CDR1 is SGHVS and CDR2 is FQNEAQ in the germline V gene. The CDR3 DNA reads as TGTGCCAGCAGCCCGGGTAGCGGGGGTAAGTGGAATGAGCAGTTCTTC. Protein sequence: CASSPGSGGKWNEQFF.

A word on this clone: An end of the junction does not agree with germline; a read error may underlie this. The chain couples TRBV20-1 to TRBJ2-1; D is ambiguous. The CDR3 totals 14 residues. CDR1 DFQATT and CDR2 SNEGSKA come from the germline V gene (reference sequence). The DNA for the CDR3 is TGCAGTCCTAGTCAGGCAAAGTATAACAATGAGCAGTTCTTC. Protein: CSPSQAKYNNEQFF.

The chain has TRBV30 and TRBJ2-7; perhaps TRBD1 as D (5 bases). V lost 0 bases and J 5 bases, leaving 8 bases between the germline ends. CDR1 and CDR2 from the germline V gene are GTSNPN and SVGIG (reference sequence). The CDR3 has 12 amino acids. The CDR3 nucleotides are TGTGCCTGGAGTGTGGGGCCCAACGAGCAGTACTTC. Amino acid sequence: CAWSVGPNEQYF.

The CDR3 DNA reads TGCGCCAGCAGCCAAGGAACAGGGGCCAATCAGCCCCAGCATTTT. This encodes CASSQGTGANQPQHF. The V gene is TRBV4-1, the J gene TRBJ1-5; 7 positions match TRBD1. The CDR3 covers 15 residues. V lost 1 base, J lost 3 bases, and 3 bases stayed unmatched. Germline assignment: CDR1 MGHRA and CDR2 YSYEKL.

The genes are TRBV28 and TRBJ1-5; D is undetermined. CDR3 length equals 13 residues. The V gene's germline CDR1 is MDHEN and CDR2 SYDVKM. V lost 5 bases to trimming and J lost 3 bases, with 8 bases between them. CDR3 DNA sequence: TGTGCCAGCAGTCGGAGTGACAATCAGCCCCAGCATTTT. Its translation: CASSRSDNQPQHF.

The J gene is TRBJ2-6, the V gene TRBV2; 9 bases match TRBD1. The CDR3 runs 17 residues. CDR1 SNHLY and CDR2 FYNNEI come from the germline V gene. Trimming removed 6 bases from V and 0 bases from J; junction bases left unmatched: 6. In DNA, the CDR3 is TGTGCCAGCAGCTCCGGGACAGGGCCCTCTGGGGCCAACGTCCTGACTTTC. This sequence encodes CASSSGTGPSGANVLTF.

The rearrangement links TRBV29-1 to TRBJ2-7; 15 bases match TRBD2. V was pared by 7 bases and J by 5 bases, with 3 bases of the junction left unmatched. This CDR3 is built from 13 residues. Germline CDR1 and CDR2: SQVTM and ANQGSEA. The CDR3 is CSGTSGRAHEQYF. In DNA form, the CDR3 reads TGCAGCGGGACTAGCGGGAGGGCCCACGAGCAGTACTTC.

This chain uses TRBV28 with TRBJ2-2; 11 bases line up with TRBD2. The CDR3 sequence is 17 residues long. Trimming took 4 bases from V and 4 from J; bases not matched to a gene: 8. The germline V gene encodes CDR1 MDHEN and CDR2 SYDVKM. The CDR3 sequence: CASSSPTSGRGTGELFF. Here the CDR3 DNA reads TGTGCCAGCAGTTCGCCCACTAGCGGGAGAGGCACCGGGGAGCTGTTTTTT.

The gene calls are TRBV3-1 (or the pseudogene TRBV3-2) and TRBJ2-2; 9 nucleotides agree with TRBD2. CDR3 size: 18 residues. Germline CDR1 is LGHDT and CDR2 is YNNKEL (reference sequence). The V gene end was trimmed by 0 bases and the J gene end by 3 bases; junction bases not matched to a gene: 8. The CDR3 is CASSQEGLAGFHTGELFF. The CDR3 nucleotides read TGTGCCAGCAGCCAAGAGGGTCTAGCGGGATTTCACACCGGGGAGCTGTTTTTT.

This chain connects TRBV5-1 to TRBJ2-5; possibly TRBD2 for D (5 bases). This CDR3 region has 12 residues. Trimming shortened V by 4 bases and J by 8 bases, and 12 bases separated the two germline ends. Looked up from germline, CDR1 is SGHRS and CDR2 is YFSETQ. The CDR3: CASSPLRGTQYF. The CDR3 bases are TGCGCCAGCAGCCCTCTACGGGGAACCCAGTACTTC.

This chain links TRBV7-2 with TRBJ2-3, with TRBD2 matching 11 bases. CDR1 is SGHTA, CDR2 FQGNSA, per germline. This CDR3 has 18 residues. V dropped 1 base and J dropped 7; count of bases not matched to a gene: 13. The CDR3 protein is CASSLESSGGGRAYTQYF. In DNA form, the CDR3 reads TGTGCCAGCAGCTTAGAAAGTAGCGGGGGGGGTAGGGCGTATACGCAGTATTTT. The whole variable domain, filled in from reference TRBV7-2 and TRBJ2-3, reads GAGVSQSPSNKVTEKGKDVELRCDPISGHTALYWYRQSLGQGLEFLIYFQGNSAPDKSGLPSDRFSAERTGGSVSTLTIQRTQQEDSAVYLCASSLESSGGGRAYTQYFGPGTRLTVL.

This chain links TRBV2 with TRBJ1-1, with 8 bases that match TRBD1. This CDR3 is built from 15 residues. Germline assignment: CDR1 SNHLY and CDR2 FYNNEI. V lost 5 bases and J lost 3; bases outside the gene matches: 8. CDR3 in DNA: TGTGCCAGCAGTTCATCGGGACAGGTCGACACTGAAGCTTTCTTT. Translation: CASSSSGQVDTEAFF.

The gene calls are TRBV10-3 and TRBJ1-2, with 9 bases fitting TRBD1. The CDR3 has 15 amino acids. Germline V lookup: CDR1 ENHRY, CDR2 SYGVKD. Losses at the gene ends were 0 bases for V and 5 bases for J; bases not matched to a gene: 4. The CDR3 is CAISESGTGSYGYTF. CDR3 nucleotide sequence: TGTGCCATCAGTGAGTCCGGGACAGGGTCTTATGGCTACACCTTC.

The genes are TRBV6-5 and TRBJ2-1, with 7 bases lining up with TRBD1. This CDR3 comprises 15 residues. Per germline, CDR1 MNHEY and CDR2 SVGAGI. The V segment lost 0 bases and the J segment 4 bases; nucleotides outside the gene matches: 3. CDR3 sequence reads: CASSYSGTAYNEQFF. The CDR3 DNA reads TGTGCCAGCAGTTACTCCGGGACAGCTTACAATGAGCAGTTCTTC.

The V and J genes are TRBV10-3 and TRBJ1-4; 7 nucleotides line up with TRBD1. The CDR3 loop spans 13 amino acids. The V segment lost 6 bases and the J segment 8 bases; nucleotides outside the gene matches: 6. Germline CDR1 and CDR2: ENHRY and SYGVKD. The CDR3 loop is CAIRTGPKEKLFF. The CDR3 region has the DNA TGTGCCATCAGGACAGGGCCGAAGGAAAAACTGTTTTTT.